The T cell receptor beta chain under discussion was sequenced for a study of blood T cells in healthy people across ages. This clonotype was observed a few times. This CDR3 is 13 amino acids long. Trimming shortened V by 5 bases and J by 4 bases, and 11 bases separated the two germline ends. Germline values: CDR1 LNHDA, CDR2 SQIVND (reference sequence). Next came a second PCR, run for roughly 7 to 12 cycles, which used a sample-barcoded 5' primer along with a J-beta primer mix. One entry per CDR3 protein, called by TCRdb with MiXCR from the 5' RACE reads. The sample lists about 720,000 distinct CDR3 sequences; about 20% were seen once. Peripheral blood, about 9.3 milliliters per donor, was collected.

The specimen sequenced was blood. The chain carries TRBV19 and TRBJ1-1, with a weak D call TRBD1 (5 bases). The TCR sequence derives from a man between 65 and 79 years old in good health. The CDR3 here is CASSALTVTEAFF. CDR3 DNA sequence: TGTGCCAGTAGTGCCCTGACAGTCACTGAAGCTTTCTTT.